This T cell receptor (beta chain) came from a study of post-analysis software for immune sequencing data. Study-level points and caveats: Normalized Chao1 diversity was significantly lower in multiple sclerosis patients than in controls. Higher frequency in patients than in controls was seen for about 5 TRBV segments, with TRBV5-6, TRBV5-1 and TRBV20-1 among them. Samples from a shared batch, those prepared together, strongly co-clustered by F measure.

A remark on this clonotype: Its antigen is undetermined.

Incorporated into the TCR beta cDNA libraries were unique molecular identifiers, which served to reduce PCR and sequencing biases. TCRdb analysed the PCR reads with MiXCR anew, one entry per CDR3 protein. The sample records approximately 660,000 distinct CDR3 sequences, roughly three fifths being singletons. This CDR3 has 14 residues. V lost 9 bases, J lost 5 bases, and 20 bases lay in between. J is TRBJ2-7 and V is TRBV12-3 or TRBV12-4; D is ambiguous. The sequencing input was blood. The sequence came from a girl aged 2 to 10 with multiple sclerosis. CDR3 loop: CASLTTTGRDEQYF. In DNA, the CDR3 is TGTGCCAGTCTTACGACCACCGGACGCGACGAGCAGTACTTC.